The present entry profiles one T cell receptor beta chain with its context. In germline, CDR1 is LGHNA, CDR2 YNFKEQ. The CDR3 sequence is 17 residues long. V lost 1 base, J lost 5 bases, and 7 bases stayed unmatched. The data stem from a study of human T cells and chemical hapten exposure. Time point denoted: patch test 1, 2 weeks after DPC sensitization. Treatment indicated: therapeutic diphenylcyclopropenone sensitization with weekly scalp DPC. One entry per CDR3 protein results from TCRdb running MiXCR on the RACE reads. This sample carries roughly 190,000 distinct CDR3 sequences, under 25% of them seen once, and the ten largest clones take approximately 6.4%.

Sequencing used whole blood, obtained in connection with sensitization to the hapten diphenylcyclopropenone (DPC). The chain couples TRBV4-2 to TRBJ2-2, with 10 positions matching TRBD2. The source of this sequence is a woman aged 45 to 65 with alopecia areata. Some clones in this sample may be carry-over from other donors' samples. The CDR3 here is CASSQVASGSGTGELFF. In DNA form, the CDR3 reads TGTGCCAGCAGCCAAGTAGCTAGCGGGAGTGGTACCGGGGAGCTGTTTTTT.